The 25 T cell receptor beta chains listed next were all sequenced from one sample in a study of cytomegalovirus exposure and HLA in healthy donors. 13 Jbeta primers and 60 Vbeta primers were used for the PCR. Using immunoSEQ multiplex PCR, the repertoire was profiled, and TCRdb retains in-frame clones only, with some absent. The sample table sets out about 75,000 clones. The sample comprised PBMCs. These receptors were taken from a man between 35 and 55 years old in good health and CMV-seronegative.

Regarding this clone: A junction end diverges from the germline sequence, so it may reflect a read error. The CDR3 DNA is TGCCCCAGCAGCCAAGATGTTACGAGCTCCTATAATTCACCCCTCCACTTT. The encoded protein is CPSSQDVTSSYNSPLHF. The chain couples TRBV4-1 to TRBJ1-6; D is ambiguous. Per germline, CDR1 MGHRA and CDR2 YSYEKL. There are 17 residues in the CDR3.

This chain uses TRBV6-1 with TRBJ1-2; no clear D. Germline assignment: CDR1 MNHNS and CDR2 SASEGT. Trimming pared 4 bases from V and 4 bases from J, leaving 4 bases between. The CDR3 is 11 amino acids. CDR3 sequence: CASSASYGYTF. The CDR3 DNA reads TGTGCCAGCAGTGCTAGCTATGGCTACACCTTC.

The rearrangement links TRBV18 to TRBJ1-5; no firm D call. The CDR3 totals 16 residues. V was cut by 3 bases and J by 0 bases, with 12 bases left in between. Germline V gene sequence: CDR1 KGHSH, CDR2 LQKENI. This CDR3 is CASSPPNGYSNQPQHF. In nucleotides, the CDR3 is TGTGCCAGCTCACCCCCTAATGGTTATAGCAATCAGCCCCAGCATTTT.

The DNA of the CDR3 is TGTGCCAGCAGTGAAGAGATGACAGGTGGGGGATCGGAGTTCTTC. As protein: CASSEEMTGGGSEFF. This sequence joins TRBV6-1 and TRBJ2-1; D is perhaps TRBD1 (6 bases). The length of the CDR3 is 15 residues. V was pared by 1 base and J by 14 bases, with 21 bases between. Germline V lookup: CDR1 MNHNS, CDR2 SASEGT.

J is TRBJ2-5 and V is TRBV18, with 7 bases fitting TRBD1. Germline V gene lookup returns CDR1 KGHSH and CDR2 LQKENI. The trim removed 3 bases at V and 5 bases at J, leaving 9 bases unmatched. The CDR3 is 15 amino acids. The CDR3 sequence is CASSPFTGAQETQYF. CDR3 nucleotides: TGTGCCAGCTCACCCTTTACAGGGGCCCAGGAGACCCAGTACTTC.

This chain uses TRBV5-1 with TRBJ2-6; D gene uncertain. This CDR3 region has 17 residues. Germline CDR1 reads SGHRS; CDR2 reads YFSETQ. The V gene lost 4 bases and the J gene lost 0 bases, with 14 bases spanning the gap. Here the CDR3 reads CASSTDLRSSGANVLTF. The CDR3 region has the DNA TGCGCCAGCAGCACCGACCTAAGGAGCTCTGGGGCCAACGTCCTGACTTTC.

The V gene is TRBV7-9, the J gene TRBJ2-3; 8 bases are a match to TRBD1. Germline values: CDR1 SEHNR, CDR2 FQNEAQ (reference sequence). This CDR3 comprises 15 residues. The trim removed 4 bases at V and 1 base at J, leaving 4 bases unmatched. CDR3 sequence reads: CASSYLTGGTDTQYF. In DNA, the CDR3 is TGTGCCAGCAGCTACTTGACAGGGGGCACAGATACGCAGTATTTT. The whole variable domain, filled in from reference TRBV7-9 and TRBJ2-3, reads DTGVSQNPRHKITKRGQNVTFRCDPISEHNRLYWYRQTLGQGPEFLTYFQNEAQLEKSRLLSDRFSAERPKGSFSTLEIQRTEQGDSAMYLCASSYLTGGTDTQYFGPGTRLTVL.

The rearrangement uses TRBV6-6 and TRBJ2-5; the D gene is possibly TRBD1 (5 bases). The J call could be wrong; TRBJ2-7 is a better fit for the DNA end. The CDR3 spans 14 residues. CDR1 and CDR2 from the germline V gene are MNHNY and SVGAGI (reference sequence). The CDR3 DNA sequence: TGTGCCAGCAGTCAGGGTGGTCCTACCTACGAGCAGTACTTC. It codes for CASSQGGPTYEQYF.

This chain links TRBV19 with TRBJ2-7, with a weak D call TRBD2 (5 bases). The V end lost 5 bases, the J end lost 2 bases, and 13 bases lay between the germline ends. CDR1 is LNHDA, CDR2 SQIVND, per germline (reference sequence). This CDR3 has 14 amino acids. CDR3 sequence: CASSSWTETYEQYF. In DNA, the CDR3 is TGTGCCAGTAGTTCATGGACTGAAACCTACGAGCAGTACTTC.

The CDR3 nucleotides read TGTGCCAGCAGTGCTACCGGGACAGTGAACACTGAAGCTTTCTTT. It translates to CASSATGTVNTEAFF. The chain couples TRBV2 to TRBJ1-1; 7 positions agree with TRBD1. The length of the CDR3 is 15 residues. CDR1 is SNHLY and CDR2 is FYNNEI in the germline V gene. The J segment lost 0 bases and the V segment lost 4 bases, leaving 5 bases of the junction unmatched. Using reference TRBV2 and TRBJ1-1 for the parts outside the CDR3, the full variable domain is EPEVTQTPSHQVTQMGQEVILRCVPISNHLYFYWYRQILGQKVEFLVSFYNNEISEKSEIFDDQFSVERPDGSNFTLKIRSTKLEDSAMYFCASSATGTVNTEAFFGQGTRLTVV.

This chain links TRBV6-5 with TRBJ2-5; the match to TRBD2 covers 8 bases. J lost 5 bases, V lost 4 bases, and 9 bases had no gene match. The CDR3 has 15 residues. Germline values: CDR1 MNHEY, CDR2 SVGAGI. CDR3 DNA sequence: TGTGCCAGCAGTTGGAATAGCGGGGCCCAGGAGACCCAGTACTTC. Its protein product is CASSWNSGAQETQYF.

A remark on this clone: At the DNA level, this CDR3 is encoded by other sequences in the same sample as well. The rearrangement links TRBV11-2 to TRBJ2-5, with TRBD1 matching over 8 bases. Germline-derived CDR1 and CDR2 are SGHAT and FQNNGV. V gave up 3 bases and J gave up 4 bases; unmatched junction bases: 7. The CDR3 loop spans 15 amino acids. CDR3 bases: TGTGCCAGCAGCTTGGCAGGGGGCTTGGGAGAGACCCAGTACTTC. Its protein is CASSLAGGLGETQYF.

The chain combines TRBV29-1 with TRBJ2-2, with 11 bases lining up with TRBD1. The germline V gene encodes CDR1 SQVTM and CDR2 ANQGSEA. The CDR3 is made up of 16 amino acids. The V and J ends lost 3 bases and 7 bases, in that order; junction bases with no gene match: 10. The CDR3 DNA reads TGCAGCGTTGACTCCATGGACAGGGGGCATAACGGGGAGCTGTTTTTT. Its translation is CSVDSMDRGHNGELFF.

J is TRBJ2-3 and V is TRBV10-3, with 9 positions matching TRBD2. This CDR3 has 15 residues. Germline CDR1 reads ENHRY; CDR2 reads SYGVKD. Trimming removed 3 bases from V and 2 bases from J; junction bases left unmatched: 3. The CDR3 loop is CAISDQRGDTDTQYF. CDR3 nucleotide sequence: TGTGCCATCAGTGATCAGCGGGGGGACACAGATACGCAGTATTTT.

CDR3 coding DNA: TGTGCCAGCAGTCCGAGACAGGGGGCTCAGCCCCAGCATTTT. Amino acids: CASSPRQGAQPQHF. The rearrangement joins TRBV6-5 to TRBJ1-5, with 10 bases matching TRBD1. Losses at the gene ends were 5 bases for V and 6 bases for J; bases not matched to a gene: 4. This CDR3 spans 14 amino acids. The V gene's germline CDR1 is MNHEY and CDR2 SVGAGI.

The V gene is TRBV6-6, the J gene TRBJ2-1, with D tentatively TRBD2 (5 bases). The length of the CDR3 is 14 residues. The ends were cut back, 5 bases at V and 5 bases at J, with 13 bases in the middle. Germline V gene data show CDR1 as MNHNY and CDR2 as SVGAGI (reference sequence). The CDR3 region is CASSLDSYDNEQFF. CDR3 nucleotide sequence: TGTGCCAGCAGTCTGGACTCGTACGACAATGAGCAGTTCTTC.

The chain couples TRBV2 to TRBJ1-2; TRBD1 might be the D (6 bases). The ends were cut back, 4 bases at V and 4 bases at J, with 10 bases in the middle. The CDR3 runs to 13 residues. In germline, CDR1 is SNHLY, CDR2 FYNNEI. CDR3 protein: CASSGIQGYGYTF. Written as DNA, the CDR3 is TGTGCCAGCAGTGGAATACAGGGCTATGGCTACACCTTC.

The chain is built from TRBV6-6 and TRBJ1-6, with 10 bases aligning to TRBD1. V shed 5 bases and J 7 bases; nucleotides not matched to a gene: 8. The length of the CDR3 is 16 residues. Germline CDR1 reads MNHNY; CDR2 reads SVGAGI (reference sequence). Written as DNA, the CDR3 is TGTGCCAGCAGTGTCTCCGGGACAGGGGCGAATTCACCCCTCCACTTT. It yields the protein CASSVSGTGANSPLHF.

The rearrangement uses TRBV5-6 and TRBJ2-3; D might be TRBD1 (5 bases). V lost 4 bases and J lost 1, with 13 bases in between. Germline V gene data show CDR1 as SGHDT and CDR2 as YYEEEE. The CDR3 extends over 15 amino acids. CDR3 amino acids: CASSQGVSRTDTQYF. The CDR3 nucleotides read TGTGCCAGCAGCCAGGGTGTTAGTCGCACAGATACGCAGTATTTT.

The chain employs TRBV5-4 and TRBJ1-3, with a possible D match to TRBD1 (5 bases). CDR3 length equals 15 residues. Germline V CDR1 and CDR2: SGHNT, YYREEE (reference sequence). The V end was cut by 2 bases, the J end by 2 bases, with 11 bases between. CDR3 sequence (DNA): TGTGCCAGCAGCTTCTCAGGGATGACTGGAAACACCATATATTTT. Its protein is CASSFSGMTGNTIYF.

V usage is TRBV5-4 and J usage is TRBJ2-7, with 8 positions matching TRBD1. Per germline, CDR1 SGHNT and CDR2 YYREEE (reference sequence). With V trimmed by 4 bases and J by 3 bases, 6 bases remained unmatched. The CDR3 length is 14 residues. The CDR3, as DNA: TGTGCCAGCAGCCATAAAGGACAGGGCTACGAGCAGTACTTC. Protein product: CASSHKGQGYEQYF.

The chain uses TRBV6-1 and TRBJ1-1; 11 bases agree with TRBD1. V lost 5 bases, J lost 4 bases, and 3 bases stayed unmatched. Germline V gene data show CDR1 as MNHNS and CDR2 as SASEGT. The CDR3 loop spans 14 amino acids. The CDR3 DNA reads TGTGCCAGCAGTTGGACAGGGGGCGTCACTGAAGCTTTCTTT. Its protein product is CASSWTGGVTEAFF.

The chain combines TRBV7-3 with TRBJ2-1; 7 positions match TRBD1. The CDR3 extends over 16 amino acids. Losses at the gene ends were 5 bases for V and 6 bases for J; bases not matched to a gene: 13. Germline values: CDR1 SGHTA, CDR2 FQGTGA. The CDR3 protein is CASSLLDRRVGNEQFF. The CDR3 DNA reads TGTGCCAGCAGCCTTCTGGACAGGCGGGTTGGCAATGAGCAGTTCTTC.

This chain connects TRBV25-1 to TRBJ2-1; D unresolved. The length of the CDR3 is 14 residues. Germline CDR1 and CDR2: MGHDK and SYGVNS. Trimming left V 3 bases short and J 0 bases short, with 6 bases between. The CDR3, as DNA: TGTGCCAGCAGTGATCTAGACTCCTACAATGAGCAGTTCTTC. It is translated as CASSDLDSYNEQFF.

The chain has TRBV5-1 and TRBJ1-3; TRBD1 might be the D (5 bases). Trimming took off 0 bases at V and 0 bases at J, with 10 bases between the two ends. In germline, CDR1 is SGHRS, CDR2 YFSETQ. This CDR3 spans 16 amino acids. The CDR3 protein is CASSLEGPSSGNTIYF. As DNA, the CDR3 is TGCGCCAGCAGCTTGGAGGGGCCAAGCTCTGGAAACACCATATATTTT.